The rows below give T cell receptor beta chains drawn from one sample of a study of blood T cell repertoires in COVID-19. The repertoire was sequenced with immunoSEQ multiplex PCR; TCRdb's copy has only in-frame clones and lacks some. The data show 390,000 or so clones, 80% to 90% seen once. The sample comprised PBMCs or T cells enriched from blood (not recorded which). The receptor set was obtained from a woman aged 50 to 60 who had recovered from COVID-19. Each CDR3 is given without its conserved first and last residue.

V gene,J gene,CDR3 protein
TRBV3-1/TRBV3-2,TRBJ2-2,ASSPGTGELF
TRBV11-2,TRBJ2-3,ASGGGYLTDTQY
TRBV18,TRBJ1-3,ASSPFQGDSGNTIY
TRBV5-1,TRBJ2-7,ASSLSGQGRYEQY
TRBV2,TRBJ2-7,ASSESTGTYEQY
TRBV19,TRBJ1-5,ASSPDNKNQPQH
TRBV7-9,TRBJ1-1,ASTKTQGAGTEAF
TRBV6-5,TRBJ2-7,ASERDRDFYEQY
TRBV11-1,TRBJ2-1,ASSSEGTGNNEQF
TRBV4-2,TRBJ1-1,ASSQDFSRENTEAF
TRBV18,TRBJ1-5,ASSSGTPGSNQPQH
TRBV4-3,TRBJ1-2,ASSQEQWTDLYGYT
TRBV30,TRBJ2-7,AWSGGGSSYEQY
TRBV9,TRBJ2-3,ASSYGLAGVSTDTQY
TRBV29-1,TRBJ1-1,SVERRWANTEAF
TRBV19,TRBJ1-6,ASTGQENSPLH
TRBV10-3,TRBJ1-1,AISDVLYSQEAF
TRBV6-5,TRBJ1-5,ASRPTGSNQPQH
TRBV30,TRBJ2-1,AWSWNSGVNEQF
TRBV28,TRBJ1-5,ASSFAGARNQPQH
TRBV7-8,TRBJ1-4,ASSLGPGEKLF
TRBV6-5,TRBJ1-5,ATSVAGYHQPQH
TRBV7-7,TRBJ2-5,ASSLGQGTQETQY
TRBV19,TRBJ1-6,ASSREGRSPLH
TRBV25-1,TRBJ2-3,ASSSGTSETDTQY
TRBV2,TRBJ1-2,ASRTGALYGYT
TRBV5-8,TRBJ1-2,ASRYRDSNLYGYT
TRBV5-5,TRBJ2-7,ASSLGPGRNSNEQY
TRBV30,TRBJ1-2,ASSGYYGYT
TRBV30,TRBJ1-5,AWRYRDSNQPQH
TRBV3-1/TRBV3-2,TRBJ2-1,ASSQSRDYSNEQF
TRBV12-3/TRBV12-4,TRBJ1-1,ASSLGGGTEAF
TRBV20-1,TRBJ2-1,SAIIRDEQF
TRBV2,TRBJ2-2,ASSENPSYTGELF
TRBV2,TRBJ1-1,ASSEIPGYTEAF